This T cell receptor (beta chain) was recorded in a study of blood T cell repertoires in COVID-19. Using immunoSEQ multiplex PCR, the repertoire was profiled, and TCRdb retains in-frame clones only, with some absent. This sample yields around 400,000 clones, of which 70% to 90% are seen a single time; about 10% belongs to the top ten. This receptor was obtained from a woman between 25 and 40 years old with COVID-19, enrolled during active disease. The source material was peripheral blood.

The CDR3 here is CASSLSGTGNTEAFF. The CDR3 DNA reads TGTGCCAGCAGTTTATCGGGGACAGGGAACACTGAAGCTTTCTTT. This chain connects TRBV27 to TRBJ1-1; 8 bases are shared with TRBD1. The CDR3 length is 15 residues. Germline V CDR1 and CDR2: MNHEY, SMNVEV (reference sequence). J lost 1 base, V lost 0 bases, and 1 base had no gene match.